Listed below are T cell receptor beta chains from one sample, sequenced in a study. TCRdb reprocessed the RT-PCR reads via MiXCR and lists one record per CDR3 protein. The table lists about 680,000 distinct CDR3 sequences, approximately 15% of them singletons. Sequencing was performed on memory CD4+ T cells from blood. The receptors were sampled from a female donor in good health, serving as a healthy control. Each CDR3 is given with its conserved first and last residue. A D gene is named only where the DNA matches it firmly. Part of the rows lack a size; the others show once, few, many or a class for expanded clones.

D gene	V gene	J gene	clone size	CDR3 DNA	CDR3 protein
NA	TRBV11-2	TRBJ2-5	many	TGTGCCAGCAGCCCCAATCTTGGGGCCGGCGAGACCCAGTACTTC	CASSPNLGAGETQYF
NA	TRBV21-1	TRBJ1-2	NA	TGTGCCAGCAGCAGAGTCCGGGACAGGGGCTACACCTTC	CASSRVRDRGYTF
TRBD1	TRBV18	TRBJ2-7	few	TGTGCCAGCTCACGGGCGACAGGGGACTACGAGCAGTACTTC	CASSRATGDYEQYF
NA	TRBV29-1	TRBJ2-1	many	TGCAGCGTTGTAAGGGGGGGCAATGAGCAGTTCTTC	CSVVRGGNEQFF
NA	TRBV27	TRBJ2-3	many	TGTGCCAGCAGTTTTAGGAGGGGACAGCTGCCCACAGATACGCAGTATTTT	CASSFRRGQLPTDTQYF
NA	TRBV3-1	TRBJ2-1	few	TGTGCCAGCAGCCAAGATGGTATGGAGCTTGAGCAGTTCTTC	CASSQDGMELEQFF
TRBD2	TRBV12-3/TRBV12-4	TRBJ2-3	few	TGTGCCAGTTTTAGAGCGGGAGGGGGCACAGATACGCAGTATTTT	CASFRAGGGTDTQYF
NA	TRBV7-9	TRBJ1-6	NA	TGTGCCAGCAGCTTAGCCTCGGCTTCACCCCTCCACTTT	CASSLASASPLHF
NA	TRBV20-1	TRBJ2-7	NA	TGCAGTGCTAGAGATCGGGCTACCCAACACTACTCCTACGAGCAGTACTTC	CSARDRATQHYSYEQYF
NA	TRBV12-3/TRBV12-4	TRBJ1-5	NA	TGTGCCAGCAGTTCGCCGGGGGGTGGAAGCAATCAGCCCCAGCATTTT	CASSSPGGGSNQPQHF
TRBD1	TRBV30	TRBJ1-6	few	TGTGCCTTACTCCGGACAGGGAATACACCCCTCCACTTT	CALLRTGNTPLHF
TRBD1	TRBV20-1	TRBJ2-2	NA	TGCAGTGCTAGAGATCGGACAGGGGCTATGAACACCGGGGAGCTGTTTTTT	CSARDRTGAMNTGELFF
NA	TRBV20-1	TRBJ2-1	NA	TGCAGTGCTAGAGGAGCAGGGGCGGCCTACAATGAGCAGTTCTTC	CSARGAGAAYNEQFF
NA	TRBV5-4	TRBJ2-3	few	TGTGCCAGCAGCTTGGCGCGGCGAGACACAGATACGCAGTATTTT	CASSLARRDTDTQYF
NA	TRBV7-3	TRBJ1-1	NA	TGTGCCAGCAGCCAGGGACATTGGAGCACTGAAGCTTTCTTT	CASSQGHWSTEAFF
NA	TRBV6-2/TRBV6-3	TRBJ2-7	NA	TGTGCCAGCAGTTTCTTGGGGAGGCAACCCTACGAGCAGTACTTC	CASSFLGRQPYEQYF
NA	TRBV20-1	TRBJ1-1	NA	TGCAGTGCTAGGTGGCGCGGGGGCGCCGGCACTGAAGCTTTCTTT	CSARWRGGAGTEAFF
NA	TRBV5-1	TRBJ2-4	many	TGCGCCAGCAGCATACACTGGGACAAGAGCAAAAACATTCAGTACTTC	CASSIHWDKSKNIQYF
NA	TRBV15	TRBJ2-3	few	TGTGCCACCAGCAGAGATCGAGGGGGCACAGATACGCAGTATTTT	CATSRDRGGTDTQYF
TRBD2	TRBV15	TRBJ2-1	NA	TGTGCCACCAGCGGTGGGACTAGCGGGAGGGCCAGCCTGGATGAGCAGTTCTTC	CATSGGTSGRASLDEQFF
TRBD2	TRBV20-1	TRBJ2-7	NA	TGCAGTGCCGCGTCACCTCTAGCGGGAGTCAACGAGCAGTACTTC	CSAASPLAGVNEQYF
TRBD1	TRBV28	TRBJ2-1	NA	TGTGCCAGCAGTACAGGGGGACAAAATGAGCAGTTCTTC	CASSTGGQNEQFF
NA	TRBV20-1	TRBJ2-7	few	TGCAGTGCAAAAGGTGGGACTCTCGGTTACGAGCAGTACTTC	CSAKGGTLGYEQYF
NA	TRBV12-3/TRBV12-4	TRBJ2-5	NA	TGTGCCAGCAGTTTGAGGTCAGAAGAGAACCAGTACTTC	CASSLRSEENQYF
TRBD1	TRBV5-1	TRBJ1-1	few	TGCGCCAGCAGCTTGGCCCCGGGACAGCAGAACACTGAAGCTTTCTTT	CASSLAPGQQNTEAFF
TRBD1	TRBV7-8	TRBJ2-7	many	TGTGCCAGCAGACAGGGGGCGGCCTCCTACGAGCAGTACTTC	CASRQGAASYEQYF
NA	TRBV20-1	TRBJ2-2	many	TGCAGTGCTCGCCTCACAGGGACTTCGAACACCGGGGAGCTGTTTTTT	CSARLTGTSNTGELFF
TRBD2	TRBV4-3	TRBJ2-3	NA	TGCGCCAGCAGCCAAGATAGCCCTGTAGCGGGAGGTACAGATACGCAGTATTTT	CASSQDSPVAGGTDTQYF
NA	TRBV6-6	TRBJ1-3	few	TGTGCCAGCAGTCCGCAGGGACTCGGGTCTGGAAACACCATATATTTT	CASSPQGLGSGNTIYF
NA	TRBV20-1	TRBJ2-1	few	TGCAGTGCTAGAGACAGACTGACGGGGGCGATCAATGAGCAGTTCTTC	CSARDRLTGAINEQFF
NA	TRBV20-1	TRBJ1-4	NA	TGCAGTGCGGGGGCCATTAATGAAAAACTGTTTTTT	CSAGAINEKLFF
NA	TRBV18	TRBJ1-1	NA	TGTGCCAGCTCACCACCGAAGGGAGCGAACACTGAAGCTTTCTTT	CASSPPKGANTEAFF
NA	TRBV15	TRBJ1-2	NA	TGTGCCACCAGCAGGGACGGGACCACCATTTATGGCTACACCTTC	CATSRDGTTIYGYTF
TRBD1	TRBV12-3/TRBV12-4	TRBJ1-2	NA	TGTGCCAGCAGGCCCGGGACAGGGTATGGCTACACCTTC	CASRPGTGYGYTF
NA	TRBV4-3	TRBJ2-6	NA	TGCGCCAGCAGCCCCTACGAGGGGGAGAGTGGGGCCAACGTCCTGACTTTC	CASSPYEGESGANVLTF
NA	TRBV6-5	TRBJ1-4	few	TGTGCCAGCAGGGACAGCCTAACTAATGAAAAACTGTTTTTT	CASRDSLTNEKLFF
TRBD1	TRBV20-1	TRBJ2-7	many	TGCAGTGCTAGAGGATCGGGACAGGCCCTTCCCTACGAGCAGTACTTC	CSARGSGQALPYEQYF
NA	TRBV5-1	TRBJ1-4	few	TGCGCCAGCAGCCAAGGCTCGTTTGGCGGGGAAAAACTGTTTTTT	CASSQGSFGGEKLFF
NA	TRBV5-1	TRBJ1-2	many	TGCGCCAGCAGCCCCGGGACGCTAGCTAACTATGGCTACACCTTC	CASSPGTLANYGYTF
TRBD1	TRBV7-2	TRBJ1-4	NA	TGTGCCAGCAGCTCCCGACAGGGTGGGAGTAATGAAAAACTGTTTTTT	CASSSRQGGSNEKLFF
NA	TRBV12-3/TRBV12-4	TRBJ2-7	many	TGTGCCAGCAGTTTAGACCAGGGCTACGAGCAGTACTTC	CASSLDQGYEQYF
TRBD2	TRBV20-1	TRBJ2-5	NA	TGCAGTGCGGGAATAGCGGGGGGACGACAAGAGACCCAGTACTTC	CSAGIAGGRQETQYF
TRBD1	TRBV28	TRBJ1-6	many	TGTGCCAGCAGTTTTTTGACAGGGATCGTGGGGTCACCCCTCCACTTT	CASSFLTGIVGSPLHF
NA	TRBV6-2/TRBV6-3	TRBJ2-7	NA	TGTGCCAGCAGCCAGGTGGCAGAGTTCTACGAGCAGTACTTC	CASSQVAEFYEQYF
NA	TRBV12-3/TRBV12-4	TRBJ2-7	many	TGTGCCAGCAGTCCCGGACTGGTTTGGGGGCAGCAGTACTTC	CASSPGLVWGQQYF
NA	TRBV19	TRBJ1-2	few	TGTGCCAGTAACGAGGGGTACAGCTATGGCTACACCTTC	CASNEGYSYGYTF
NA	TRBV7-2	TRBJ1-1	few	TGTGCCAGCAGCTTAGTGGTGTCAGGGGCTGAAGCTTTCTTT	CASSLVVSGAEAFF
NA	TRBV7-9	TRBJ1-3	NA	TGTGCCAGCAGCTTGTCAGGGACTTTCTCTGGAAACACCATATATTTT	CASSLSGTFSGNTIYF
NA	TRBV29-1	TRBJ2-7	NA	TGCAGCTTGGCCTATGAAGGACTTTCTAACGAGCAGTACTTC	CSLAYEGLSNEQYF
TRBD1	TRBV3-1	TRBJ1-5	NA	TGTGCCAGCAGCCCGACCACCTATCAACAGGGGTTAGGTCAGCCCCAGCATTTT	CASSPTTYQQGLGQPQHF
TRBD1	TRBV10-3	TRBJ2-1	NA	TGTGCCATCAGTGAGGGAACTGGGACAGGAGACGAGCAGTTCTTC	CAISEGTGTGDEQFF